The 5 T cell receptor beta chains presented below share a single source sample, sequenced in a study of cytomegalovirus exposure and HLA in healthy donors. The PCR made use of 60 Vbeta and 13 Jbeta primers. Data came from immunoSEQ multiplex PCR; TCRdb stores just in-frame clones and leaves some out. The sample yields some 150,000 clones, more than 75% seen once. Sequences were obtained from PBMCs. Every receptor here comes from a male donor in good health and CMV-seronegative.

The rearrangement links TRBV18 to TRBJ2-1, with 8 nucleotides matching TRBD1. This CDR3 has 17 amino acids. Germline V gene data show CDR1 as KGHSH and CDR2 as LQKENI. V was pared by 4 bases and J by 1 base, with 9 bases of the junction left unmatched. CDR3 coding DNA: TGTGCCAGCTCACTTTGGACAGGGTTAGTTTCCTACAATGAGCAGTTCTTC. Amino acids: CASSLWTGLVSYNEQFF.

This chain joins TRBV5-1 and TRBJ2-2, with D perhaps matching TRBD1 (6 bases). Germline V gives CDR1 SGHRS, CDR2 YFSETQ. This CDR3 is built from 15 residues. Trimming stripped 2 bases from V and 4 bases from J, with 12 bases between. The CDR3 region is CASSFSTGSTGELFF. The CDR3 DNA reads as TGCGCCAGCAGCTTTTCCACAGGGAGCACCGGGGAGCTGTTTTTT.

V and J are TRBV30 and TRBJ2-5, with a weak D call TRBD2 (7 bases). The J call may be incorrect, as the DNA end agrees better with TRBJ2-7. The CDR3 loop spans 15 amino acids. Germline V gene lookup returns CDR1 GTSNPN and CDR2 SVGIG (reference sequence). The CDR3 DNA sequence: TGTGCCTGGAGTGTAGGGAGGGGGTTAACCTACGAGCAGTACTTC. This translates into CAWSVGRGLTYEQYF.

This chain links TRBV6-5 with TRBJ2-1; TRBD1 matches at 10 bases. From germline, CDR1 is MNHEY and CDR2 SVGAGI. The trim removed 0 bases at V and 4 bases at J, leaving 3 bases unmatched. The CDR3 length is 16 residues. This CDR3 reads CASSYSTGGFYNEQFF. Written as DNA, the CDR3 is TGTGCCAGCAGTTACTCGACAGGGGGCTTTTACAATGAGCAGTTCTTC.

V is TRBV11-1 and J is TRBJ1-1; D is uncertain. Germline V gives CDR1 SGHAT, CDR2 FQDESV (reference sequence). The CDR3 consists of 13 residues. V was clipped by 8 bases and J by 0 bases, with 10 bases between them. The CDR3 DNA is TGTGCCAGCTCCGAGGGCCTGAACACTGAAGCTTTCTTT. It specifies CASSEGLNTEAFF. Full variable domain (remainder filled in from reference TRBV11-1 and TRBJ1-1): EAEVAQSPRYKITEKSQAVAFWCDPISGHATLYWYRQILGQGPELLVQFQDESVVDDSQLPKDRFSAERLKGVDSTLKIQPAELGDSAMYLCASSEGLNTEAFFGQGTRLTVV.